The rows below give T cell receptor beta chains drawn from one sample of a study of patients and donors after allogeneic stem cell transplantation. TCRdb re-analysed the RT-PCR reads in MiXCR, keeping a single row per CDR3 protein. This table holds about 110,000 distinct CDR3 sequences, around 35% found once. Specimen: blood, either unsorted or a sorted T cell fraction (not recorded which). The receptor set was obtained from a human donor who was either an allogeneic HSCT recipient or a stem cell or donor lymphocyte infusion donor (not recorded which). It is not recorded whose cells these are; they may come from a transplant donor. The CDR3 runs from the conserved cysteine through the conserved F or W. Fields, in order: CDR3 protein, J gene, V gene.

CASSPQGIEAFF,TRBJ1-1,TRBV6-6
CASSLRYNEQFF,TRBJ2-1,TRBV12-3/TRBV12-4
CSAPSLRSGNEQFF,TRBJ2-1,TRBV20-1
CASSYSILAPFEQYF,TRBJ2-7,TRBV6-6
CASSFSRGWETQYF,TRBJ2-5,TRBV28
CASSYLLAGGGEQYF,TRBJ2-7,TRBV6-2/TRBV6-3
CASSLTIDRNQPQHF,TRBJ1-5,TRBV12-3/TRBV12-4
CASSQGEQGPTEAFF,TRBJ1-1,TRBV4-2
CASSLVKGPKNIQYF,TRBJ2-4,TRBV7-9
CASSLDHLGSGYTF,TRBJ1-2,TRBV7-2
CASSLARDQAGGTEAFF,TRBJ1-1,TRBV5-1
CSAREMTGGEGQPQHF,TRBJ1-5,TRBV20-1
CASSQDPVTYEQYF,TRBJ2-7,TRBV4-3
CASSSRGRGYGYTF,TRBJ1-2,TRBV12-3/TRBV12-4
CAISVRGTEAFF,TRBJ1-1,TRBV10-3
CASRPTRLNTEAFF,TRBJ1-1,TRBV4-2
CASSPRASQETQYF,TRBJ2-5,TRBV18
CASSPTSLLGETQYF,TRBJ2-5,TRBV12-3/TRBV12-4
CASSQDLGGQGGYGYTF,TRBJ1-2,TRBV4-3
CASSLTGTARSTEAFF,TRBJ1-1,TRBV28
CASSEYFGPRGFKGYTF,TRBJ1-2,TRBV25-1
CSARGQGWYGYTF,TRBJ1-2,TRBV20-1
CASSLNPADQRGYTF,TRBJ1-2,TRBV7-2
CASSPGTSGRFSGELFF,TRBJ2-2,TRBV6-5
CASSSVKGKRAEAFF,TRBJ1-1,TRBV7-2
CSAPRQGARAKNIQYF,TRBJ2-4,TRBV20-1
CASSQLSSGSYEQYF,TRBJ2-7,TRBV4-3
CASSFRDRGYGYTF,TRBJ1-2,TRBV28
CASSWVKYEQFF,TRBJ2-1,TRBV7-2
CASSLGAGANEQFF,TRBJ2-1,TRBV7-2
CASSELGWLGPYEQYF,TRBJ2-7,TRBV2
CASMPRSYSNQPQHF,TRBJ1-5,TRBV27
CASSFGPAGIYEQYF,TRBJ2-7,TRBV7-6
CASSYLSGAMQLEQFF,TRBJ2-1,TRBV3-1
CATQGVEAVKLFF,TRBJ1-4,TRBV19
CASSQGVQETQYF,TRBJ2-5,TRBV28
CASRGGDGYTF,TRBJ1-2,TRBV5-1
CASLRQGASETQYF,TRBJ2-5,TRBV21-1
CSASRDTLYEQYF,TRBJ2-7,TRBV20-1
CATSRAWAGGSSYNEQFF,TRBJ2-1,TRBV15
CASSWAANYGYTF,TRBJ1-2,TRBV27
CASSFLPGQGNQPQHF,TRBJ1-5,TRBV19
CASSYGPDRVRYGYTF,TRBJ1-2,TRBV6-2/TRBV6-3
CASSFRQLAKNIQYF,TRBJ2-4,TRBV5-6
CASSYRIAGGTQYF,TRBJ2-3,TRBV6-2/TRBV6-3
CASSPSGGGYNKQFF,TRBJ2-1,TRBV4-3
CASSHTDRVRETQYF,TRBJ2-5,TRBV4-3
CASKNGGYEQYF,TRBJ2-7,TRBV12-3/TRBV12-4
CASSLALGGGDQETQYF,TRBJ2-5,TRBV7-2
CASSFKAFNQPQHF,TRBJ1-5,TRBV28
CAGGDSRYNEQFF,TRBJ2-1,TRBV7-2
CSAYSSGNTIYF,TRBJ1-3,TRBV20-1
CSVVDRDNSPLHF,TRBJ1-6,TRBV29-1
CASTTEIFTEAFF,TRBJ1-1,TRBV6-6